The following is a T cell receptor (beta chain) sequence with its context. The antigen is not known. This sample also contains other DNA sequences that code for the same CDR3. This sample was taken from a study of shared clonotypes between healthy human individuals. Study observations and caveats: Tissues were not sampled, only blood, and their repertoires likely differ.

Only in-frame clones appear in the TCRdb table, and some are missing; sequencing was by immunoSEQ multiplex PCR. The table has more than 2,000,000 clones, about 92% seen once; the top ten hold 0.35% to 0.45%. The study drew its donors from healthy HIV-negative adults without recent acute infections or vaccinations. The investigators split CD4+ cells into a CD45RA+ naive subset and a CD45RA-negative memory subset. This receptor was taken from a man younger than 35 in good health. Some clones in this sample may be carry-over from other donors' samples. The material sequenced was naive CD4+ T cells from PBMCs. The subset denotes: CD45RA+ positively selected.

CDR3 residues: CASSYSLNTEAFF. CDR3 DNA: TGTGCCAGCAGTTACTCACTGAACACTGAAGCTTTCTTT. The V gene is TRBV6-5, the J gene TRBJ1-1; D remains ambiguous. The CDR3 loop spans 13 amino acids. Trimming stripped 0 bases from V and 0 bases from J, with 2 bases between. Germline V gene data show CDR1 as MNHEY and CDR2 as SVGAGI.